A single sample is the source of the 4 T cell receptor beta chains below, sequenced in a study of a mutant IDH1 vaccine in newly diagnosed glioma. Profiled with immunoSEQ multiplex PCR; TCRdb holds only in-frame clones, not every one. The sample lists about 56,000 clones, 86% occurring once. Time point denoted: week 35, safety follow-up. The investigators gave 300 ug of mutant IDH1 20-mer peptide in each vaccine dose, together with topical imiquimod. Antigens for these TCRs are unknown. This sample comprised PBMCs, obtained from a glioma patient whose treatment included an IDH1 peptide vaccine. Receptors originate from a man aged 40-50 years with glioma.

The chain carries TRBV11-2 and TRBJ2-1, with 8 positions matching TRBD2. CDR1 and CDR2 from the germline V gene are SGHAT and FQNNGV. V dropped 1 base and J dropped 15; count of bases not matched to a gene: 8. This CDR3 is built from 13 residues. The CDR3 is CASSLVAAGVGFF. The CDR3 DNA sequence: TGTGCCAGCAGCTTAGTCGCAGCGGGAGTTGGGTTCTTC.

The chain couples TRBV5-6 to TRBJ2-3, with 8 bases that match TRBD2. In germline, CDR1 is SGHDT, CDR2 YYEEEE. Trimming took 2 bases from V and 5 from J; bases not matched to a gene: 10. There are 16 residues in the CDR3. Written as DNA, the CDR3 is TGTGCCAGCAGCTTTAGCGGGATTCGCTCGGGAGATACGCAGTATTTT. This codes for CASSFSGIRSGDTQYF.

This clone appeared once. V and J are TRBV19 and TRBJ2-5; maybe TRBD1 (7 bases). The ends were cut back, 1 base at V and 4 bases at J, with 13 bases in the middle. Germline assignment: CDR1 LNHDA and CDR2 SQIVND (reference sequence). CDR3 size: 15 residues. CDR3 region: CASSIGGTDGETQYF. The CDR3 bases are TGTGCCAGTAGTATAGGCGGGACAGACGGAGAGACCCAGTACTTC.

The rearrangement joins TRBV19 to TRBJ1-4; D is ambiguous. From germline, CDR1 is LNHDA and CDR2 SQIVND (reference sequence). V gave up 7 bases and J gave up 3 bases, with 9 bases separating them. This CDR3 region has 13 residues. The CDR3: CASMSRSNEKLFF. CDR3 coding DNA: TGTGCCAGTATGAGCAGATCTAATGAAAAACTGTTTTTT.